This T cell receptor beta chain originates from a study of blood T cell repertoires in COVID-19. At the level of the study: Sites in the United States, Italy and Spain provided acute and convalescent COVID-19 samples.

The study recruited people aged 18 to 89 years across more than 20 US areas. Participants' own reports of clinical history determined their cohort assignment. This clone showed up just once. Original processing notes: The assay estimated nucleated cells by amplifying reference gene primers. The table came from immunoSEQ multiplex PCR; TCRdb's copy has only in-frame clones and leaves some out. The V and J calls and clone size come from that table; D and trimming were worked out from the DNA. The profile shows about 350,000 clones, more than 85% of them singletons. J lost 2 bases, V lost 4 bases, and 3 bases had no gene match. Germline V gene lookup returns CDR1 LGHNT and CDR2 FRNRAP. CDR3 length: 14 amino acids.

The sequenced material came from PBMCs or T cells enriched from blood (not recorded which). The TCR comes from a woman aged 30 to 39 who had recovered from COVID-19. The chain links TRBV12-5 to TRBJ1-2; 8 bases agree with TRBD1. CDR3 DNA sequence: TGTGCTAGTGGTTCCGGACAGGGAAACTATGGCTACACCTTC. Translated, it gives CASGSGQGNYGYTF. Full variable domain (outside the CDR3, taken from reference TRBV12-5 and TRBJ1-2): DARVTQTPRHKVTEMGQEVTMRCQPILGHNTVFWYRQTMMQGLELLAYFRNRAPLDDSGMPKDRFSAEMPDATLATLKIQPSEPRDSAVYFCASGSGQGNYGYTFGSGTRLTVV.